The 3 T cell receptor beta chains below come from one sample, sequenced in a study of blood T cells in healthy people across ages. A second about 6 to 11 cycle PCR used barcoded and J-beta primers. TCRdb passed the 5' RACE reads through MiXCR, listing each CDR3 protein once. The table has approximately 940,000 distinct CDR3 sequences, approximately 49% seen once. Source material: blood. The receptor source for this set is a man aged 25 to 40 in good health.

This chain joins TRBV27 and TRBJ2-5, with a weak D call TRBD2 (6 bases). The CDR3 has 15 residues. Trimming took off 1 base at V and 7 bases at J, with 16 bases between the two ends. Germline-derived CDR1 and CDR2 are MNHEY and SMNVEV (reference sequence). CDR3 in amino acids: CASSLLGGQSGTQYF. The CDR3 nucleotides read TGTGCCAGCAGTTTATTGGGGGGTCAGTCGGGGACCCAGTACTTC.

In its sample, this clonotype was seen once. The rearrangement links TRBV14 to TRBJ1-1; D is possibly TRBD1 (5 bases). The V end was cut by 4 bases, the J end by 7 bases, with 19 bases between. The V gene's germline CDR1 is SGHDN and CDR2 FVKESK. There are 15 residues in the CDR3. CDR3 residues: CASSPFPGTPSEAFF. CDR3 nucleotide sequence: TGTGCCAGCAGCCCGTTCCCCGGGACGCCGAGTGAAGCTTTCTTT.

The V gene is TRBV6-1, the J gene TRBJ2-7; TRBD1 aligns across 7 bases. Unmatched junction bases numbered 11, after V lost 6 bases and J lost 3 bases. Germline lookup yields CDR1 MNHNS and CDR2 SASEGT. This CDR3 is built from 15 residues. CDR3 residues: CASSSGGWTNYEQYF. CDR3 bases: TGTGCCAGCAGCTCAGGGGGATGGACAAACTACGAGCAGTACTTC.